The entry below gives a single T cell receptor beta chain sequence along with its context. The data were taken from a study of control samples from healthy donors and cancer patients. The data were produced by immunoSEQ multiplex PCR, yet TCRdb's version contains in-frame clones alone and is incomplete. The table has around 41,000 clones, 65% to 85% seen once. CDR1 is SGHDT, CDR2 YYEEEE, per germline. V lost 4 bases and J lost 5, with 19 bases in between. CDR3 length: 16 residues. This chain connects TRBV5-6 to TRBJ1-5; tentative D call: TRBD1 (6 bases). Sample: PBMCs. The origin of this receptor is a woman aged 55 to 70 with lung cancer. CDR3 region: CASSLAGASSDQPQHF. DNA of the CDR3: TGTGCCAGCAGCCTAGCAGGGGCAAGTTCGGATCAGCCCCAGCATTTT.